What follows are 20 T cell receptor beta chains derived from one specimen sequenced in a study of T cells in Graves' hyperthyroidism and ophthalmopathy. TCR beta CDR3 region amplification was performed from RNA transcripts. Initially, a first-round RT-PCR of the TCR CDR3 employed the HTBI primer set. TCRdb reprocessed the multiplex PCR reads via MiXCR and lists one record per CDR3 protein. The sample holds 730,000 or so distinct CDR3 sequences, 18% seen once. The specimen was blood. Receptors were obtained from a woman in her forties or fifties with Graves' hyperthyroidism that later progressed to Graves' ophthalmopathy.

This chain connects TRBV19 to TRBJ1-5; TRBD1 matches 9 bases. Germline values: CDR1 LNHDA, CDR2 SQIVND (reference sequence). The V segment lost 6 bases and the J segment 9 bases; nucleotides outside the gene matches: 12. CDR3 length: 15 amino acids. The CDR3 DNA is TGTGCCAGTAGACCCCCGGGACAGGGCATTCGGCCCCAGCATTTT. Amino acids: CASRPPGQGIRPQHF.

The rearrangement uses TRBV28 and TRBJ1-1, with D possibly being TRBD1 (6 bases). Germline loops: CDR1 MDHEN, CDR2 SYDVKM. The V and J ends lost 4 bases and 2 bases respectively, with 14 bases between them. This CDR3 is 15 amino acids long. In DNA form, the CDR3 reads TGTGCCAGCAGTTCCTACGGGACACCCAACACTGAAGCTTTCTTT. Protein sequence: CASSSYGTPNTEAFF.

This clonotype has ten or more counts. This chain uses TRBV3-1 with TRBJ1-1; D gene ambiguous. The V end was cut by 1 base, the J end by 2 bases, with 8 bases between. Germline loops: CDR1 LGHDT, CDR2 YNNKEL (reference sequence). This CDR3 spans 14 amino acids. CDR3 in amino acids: CASSQVYRNTEAFF. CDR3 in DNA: TGTGCCAGCAGCCAAGTTTACAGAAACACTGAAGCTTTCTTT.

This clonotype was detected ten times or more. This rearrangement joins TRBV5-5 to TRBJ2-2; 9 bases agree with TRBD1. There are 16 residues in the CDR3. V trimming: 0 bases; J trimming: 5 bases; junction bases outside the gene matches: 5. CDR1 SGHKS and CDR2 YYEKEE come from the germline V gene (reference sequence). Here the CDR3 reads CASSLAGTGRTGELFF. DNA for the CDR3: TGTGCCAGCAGCTTGGCCGGGACAGGGCGGACCGGGGAGCTGTTTTTT.

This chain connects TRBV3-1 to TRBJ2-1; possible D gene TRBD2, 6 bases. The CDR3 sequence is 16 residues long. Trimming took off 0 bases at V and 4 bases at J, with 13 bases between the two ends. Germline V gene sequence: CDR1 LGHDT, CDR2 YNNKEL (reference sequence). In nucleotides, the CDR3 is TGTGCCAGCAGCCAAGATGGCGGGGACGGTTACAATGAGCAGTTCTTC. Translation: CASSQDGGDGYNEQFF.

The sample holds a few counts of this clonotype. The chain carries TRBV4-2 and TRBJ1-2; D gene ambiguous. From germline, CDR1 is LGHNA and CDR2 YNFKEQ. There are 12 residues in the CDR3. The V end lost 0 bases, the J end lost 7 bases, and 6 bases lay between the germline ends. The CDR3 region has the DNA TGTGCCAGCAGCCAAGAGATGTCTGGCTACACCTTC. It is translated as CASSQEMSGYTF.

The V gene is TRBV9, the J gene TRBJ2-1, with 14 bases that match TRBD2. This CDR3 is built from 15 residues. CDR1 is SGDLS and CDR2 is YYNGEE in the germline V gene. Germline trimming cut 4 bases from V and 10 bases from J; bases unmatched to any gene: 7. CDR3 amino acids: CASSPRLAGGTEQFF. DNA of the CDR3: TGTGCCAGCAGCCCCCGACTAGCGGGGGGGACGGAGCAGTTCTTC.

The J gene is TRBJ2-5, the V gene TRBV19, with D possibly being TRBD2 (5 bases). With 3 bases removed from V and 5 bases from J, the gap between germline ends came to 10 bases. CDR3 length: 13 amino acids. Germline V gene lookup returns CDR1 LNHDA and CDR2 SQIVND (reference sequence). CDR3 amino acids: CASSMLRGETQYF. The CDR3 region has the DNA TGTGCCAGTAGTATGCTACGGGGTGAGACCCAGTACTTC.

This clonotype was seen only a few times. The CDR3 DNA follows: TGCAGTGCTACTACAGGGGTGATAGATACGCAGTATTTT. Amino acid sequence: CSATTGVIDTQYF. This chain uses TRBV20-1 with TRBJ2-3; the match to TRBD1 covers 7 bases. The J segment lost 5 bases and the V segment lost 4 bases, leaving 6 bases of the junction unmatched. CDR1 and CDR2 from the germline V gene are DFQATT and SNEGSKA (reference sequence). The CDR3 runs to 13 residues.

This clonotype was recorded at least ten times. The CDR3 DNA follows: TGTGCCAGCAGCTTAGGGTGGGGCAGGAGCTCCTACGAGCAGTACTTC. Protein: CASSLGWGRSSYEQYF. This sequence joins TRBV7-2 and TRBJ2-7; possibly TRBD1 for D (5 bases). The germline gives CDR1 SGHTA, CDR2 FQGNSA. This CDR3 region has 16 residues. V was cut by 1 base and J by 0 bases, with 13 bases left in between.

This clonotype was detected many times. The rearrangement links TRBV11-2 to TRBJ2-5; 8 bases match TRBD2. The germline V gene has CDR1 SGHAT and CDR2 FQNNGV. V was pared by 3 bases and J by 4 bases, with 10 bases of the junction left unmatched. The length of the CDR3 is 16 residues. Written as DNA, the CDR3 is TGTGCCAGCAGCTTCCTTAGCGGGGCCGCGGGAGAGACCCAGTACTTC. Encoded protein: CASSFLSGAAGETQYF.

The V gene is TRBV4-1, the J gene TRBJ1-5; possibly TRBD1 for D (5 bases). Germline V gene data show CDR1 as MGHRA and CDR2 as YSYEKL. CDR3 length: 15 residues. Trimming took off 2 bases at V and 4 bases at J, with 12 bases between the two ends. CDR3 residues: CASSQSGTPNQPQHF. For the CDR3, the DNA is TGCGCCAGCAGCCAATCCGGGACCCCTAATCAGCCCCAGCATTTT.

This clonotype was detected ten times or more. In nucleotides, the CDR3 is TGTGCCAGCAGTTCCCGAGTGGGGGGGCGGAAAGGGAACACTGAAGCTTTCTTT. Translating gives CASSSRVGGRKGNTEAFF. V is TRBV12-3 or TRBV12-4 and J is TRBJ1-1, with D possibly matching TRBD1 (6 bases). Trimming stripped 4 bases from V and 1 base from J, with 22 bases between. CDR3 length equals 18 residues.

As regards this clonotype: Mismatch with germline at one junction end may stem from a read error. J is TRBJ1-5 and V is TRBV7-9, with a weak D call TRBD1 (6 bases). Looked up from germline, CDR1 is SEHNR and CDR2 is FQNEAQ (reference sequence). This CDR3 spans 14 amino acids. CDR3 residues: CANSLTGSDQPQHF. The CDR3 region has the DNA TGTGCCAACAGCTTAACAGGGTCGGATCAGCCCCAGCATTTT.

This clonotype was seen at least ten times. CDR3 region: CASSLVGTEAFF. In nucleotides, the CDR3 is TGTGCCAGCAGCTTAGTAGGGACTGAAGCTTTCTTT. The V call is TRBV11-2, the J call TRBJ1-1; D not certain. V lost 1 base, J lost 5 bases, and 5 bases lay in between. The CDR3 is 12 residues long. Germline loops: CDR1 SGHAT, CDR2 FQNNGV.

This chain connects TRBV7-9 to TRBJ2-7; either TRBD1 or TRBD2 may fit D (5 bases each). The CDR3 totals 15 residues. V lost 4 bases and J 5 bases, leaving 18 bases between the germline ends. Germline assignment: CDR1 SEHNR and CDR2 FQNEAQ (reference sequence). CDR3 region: CASSSFRDVNNEQYF. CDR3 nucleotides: TGTGCCAGCAGCTCCTTCCGGGACGTTAACAACGAGCAGTACTTC.

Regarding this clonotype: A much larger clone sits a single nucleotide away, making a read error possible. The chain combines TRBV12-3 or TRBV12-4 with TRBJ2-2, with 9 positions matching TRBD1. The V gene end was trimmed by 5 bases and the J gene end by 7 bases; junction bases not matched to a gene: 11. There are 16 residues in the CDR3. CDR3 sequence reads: CASSLPTGGVNGELFF. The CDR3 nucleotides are TGTGCCAGCAGTCTACCGACAGGGGGTGTCAACGGGGAGCTGTTTTTT.

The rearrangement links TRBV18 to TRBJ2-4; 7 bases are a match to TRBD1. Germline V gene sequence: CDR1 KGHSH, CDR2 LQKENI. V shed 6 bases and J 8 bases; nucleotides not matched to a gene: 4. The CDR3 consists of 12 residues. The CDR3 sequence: CASSLTGDIQYF. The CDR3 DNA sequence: TGTGCCAGCTCGCTTACAGGGGACATTCAGTACTTC.

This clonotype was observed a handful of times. Here the CDR3 reads CASGLALFPDRGGRNSPLHF. The CDR3 bases are TGTGCTAGTGGTTTGGCCCTATTCCCGGACAGGGGAGGAAGGAATTCACCCCTCCACTTT. The chain uses TRBV12-5 and TRBJ1-6; TRBD1 matches 9 bases. The germline V gene has CDR1 LGHNT and CDR2 FRNRAP. The ends lost 1 base at V and 7 bases at J; junction bases unmatched: 17. CDR3 size: 20 residues.

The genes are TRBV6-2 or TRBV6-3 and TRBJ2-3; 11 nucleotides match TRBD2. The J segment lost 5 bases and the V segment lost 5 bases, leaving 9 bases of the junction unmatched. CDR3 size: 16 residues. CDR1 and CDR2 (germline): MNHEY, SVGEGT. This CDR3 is CASSLRTSGQEDTQYF. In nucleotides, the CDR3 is TGTGCCAGCAGTCTCCGGACTAGCGGGCAGGAAGATACGCAGTATTTT.